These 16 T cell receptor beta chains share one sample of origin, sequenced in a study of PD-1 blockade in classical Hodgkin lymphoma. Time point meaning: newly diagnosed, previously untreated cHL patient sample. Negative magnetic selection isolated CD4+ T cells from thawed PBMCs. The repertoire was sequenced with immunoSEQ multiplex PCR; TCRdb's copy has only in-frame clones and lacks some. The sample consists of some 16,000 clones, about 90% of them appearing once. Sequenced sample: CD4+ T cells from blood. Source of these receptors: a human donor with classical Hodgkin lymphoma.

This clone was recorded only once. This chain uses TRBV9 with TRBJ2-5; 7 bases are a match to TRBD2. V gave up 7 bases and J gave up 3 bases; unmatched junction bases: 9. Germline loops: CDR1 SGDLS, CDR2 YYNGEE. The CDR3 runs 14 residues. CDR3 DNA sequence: TGTGCCAGCGCAGTGGGCCTAGCGGAAGAGACCCAGTACTTC. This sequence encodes CASAVGLAEETQYF.

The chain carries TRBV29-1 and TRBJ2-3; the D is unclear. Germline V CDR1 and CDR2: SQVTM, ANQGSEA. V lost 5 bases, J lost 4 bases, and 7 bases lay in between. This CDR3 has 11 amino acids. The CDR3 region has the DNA TGCAGCGTTCGCCAGGCAGATACGCAGTATTTT. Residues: CSVRQADTQYF.

The chain's CDR3 is CASSLGTGVTEAFF. The CDR3 DNA reads TGTGCCAGCAGCTTAGGAACAGGGGTCACTGAAGCTTTCTTT. This chain uses TRBV11-2 with TRBJ1-1, with 7 bases identical to TRBD1. The length of the CDR3 is 14 residues. The junction had 3 bases not matched to a gene; V was cut back by 1 base and J by 4 bases. Germline lookup yields CDR1 SGHAT and CDR2 FQNNGV.

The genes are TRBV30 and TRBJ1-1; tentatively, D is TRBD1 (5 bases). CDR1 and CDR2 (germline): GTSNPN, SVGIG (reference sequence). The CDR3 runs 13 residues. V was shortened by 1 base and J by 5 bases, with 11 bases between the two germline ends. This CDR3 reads CAWSEMRGTEAFF. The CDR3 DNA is TGTGCCTGGAGTGAAATGAGGGGTACTGAAGCTTTCTTT.

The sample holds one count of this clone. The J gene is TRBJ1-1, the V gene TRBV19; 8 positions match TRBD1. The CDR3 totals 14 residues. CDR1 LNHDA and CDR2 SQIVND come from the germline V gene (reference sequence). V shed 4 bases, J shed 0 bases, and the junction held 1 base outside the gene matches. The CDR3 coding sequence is TGTGCCAGTAGTAGACAGGGGTTGAACACTGAAGCTTTCTTT. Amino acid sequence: CASSRQGLNTEAFF.

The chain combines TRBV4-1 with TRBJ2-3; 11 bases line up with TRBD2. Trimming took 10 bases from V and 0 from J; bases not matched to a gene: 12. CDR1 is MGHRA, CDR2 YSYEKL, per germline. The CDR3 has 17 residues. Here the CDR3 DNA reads TGCGCCACCCAAGGGCCCTTAGCGGGAGGGAGCACAGATACGCAGTATTTT. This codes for CATQGPLAGGSTDTQYF.

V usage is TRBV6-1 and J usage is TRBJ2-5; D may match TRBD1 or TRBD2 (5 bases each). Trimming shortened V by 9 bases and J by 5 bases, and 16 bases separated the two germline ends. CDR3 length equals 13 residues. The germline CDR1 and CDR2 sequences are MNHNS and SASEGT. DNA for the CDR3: TGTGCCAGTCTCAAACCCGGGGCCGAGACCCAGTACTTC. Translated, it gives CASLKPGAETQYF.

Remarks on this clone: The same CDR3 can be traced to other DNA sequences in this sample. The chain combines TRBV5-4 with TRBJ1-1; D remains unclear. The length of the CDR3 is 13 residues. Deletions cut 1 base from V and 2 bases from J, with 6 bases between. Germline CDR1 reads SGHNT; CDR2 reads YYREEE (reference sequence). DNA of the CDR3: TGTGCCAGCAGCTTGCGGAGAAACACTGAAGCTTTCTTT. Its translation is CASSLRRNTEAFF.

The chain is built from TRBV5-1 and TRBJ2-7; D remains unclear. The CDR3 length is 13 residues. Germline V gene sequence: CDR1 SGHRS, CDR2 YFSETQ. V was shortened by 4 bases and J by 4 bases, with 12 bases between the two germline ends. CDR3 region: CASSQDPRYEQYF. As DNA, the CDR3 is TGCGCCAGCAGCCAAGATCCGCGGTACGAGCAGTACTTC. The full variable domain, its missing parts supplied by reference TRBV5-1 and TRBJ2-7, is KAGVTQTPRYLIKTRGQQVTLSCSPISGHRSVSWYQQTPGQGLQFLFEYFSETQRNKGNFPGRFSGRQFSNSRSEMNVSTLELGDSALYLCASSQDPRYEQYFGPGTRLTVT.

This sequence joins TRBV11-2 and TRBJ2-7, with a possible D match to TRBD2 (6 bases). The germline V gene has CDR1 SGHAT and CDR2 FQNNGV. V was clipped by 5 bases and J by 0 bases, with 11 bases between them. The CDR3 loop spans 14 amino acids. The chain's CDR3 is CASSPGLPSYEQYF. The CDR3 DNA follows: TGTGCCAGCAGCCCAGGACTACCCTCCTACGAGCAGTACTTC.

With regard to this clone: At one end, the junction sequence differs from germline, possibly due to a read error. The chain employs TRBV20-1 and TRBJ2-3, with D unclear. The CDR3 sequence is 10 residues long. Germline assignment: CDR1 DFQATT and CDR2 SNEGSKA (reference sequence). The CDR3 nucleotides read TGCAGTGCTAGAGATCATACGCAATATTTT. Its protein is CSARDHTQYF.

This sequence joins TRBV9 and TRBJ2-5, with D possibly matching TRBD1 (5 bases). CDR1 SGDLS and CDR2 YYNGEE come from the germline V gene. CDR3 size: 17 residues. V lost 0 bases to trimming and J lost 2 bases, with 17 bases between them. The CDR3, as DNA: TGTGCCAGCAGCGTAGGAGGTAGGCAGGGAAAACAAGAGACCCAGTACTTC. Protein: CASSVGGRQGKQETQYF.

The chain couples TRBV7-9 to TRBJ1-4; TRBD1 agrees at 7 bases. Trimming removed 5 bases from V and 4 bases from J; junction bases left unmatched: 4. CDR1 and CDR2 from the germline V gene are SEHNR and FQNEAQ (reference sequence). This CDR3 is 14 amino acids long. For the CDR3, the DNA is TGTGCCAGCAGCCCGGGACAGTTTAATGAAAAACTGTTTTTT. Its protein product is CASSPGQFNEKLFF.

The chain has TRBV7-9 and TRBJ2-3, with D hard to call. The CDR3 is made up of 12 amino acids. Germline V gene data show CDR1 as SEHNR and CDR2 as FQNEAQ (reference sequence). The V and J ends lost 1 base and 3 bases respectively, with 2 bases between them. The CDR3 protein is CASSLGTDTQYF. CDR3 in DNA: TGTGCCAGCAGCTTAGGTACAGATACGCAGTATTTT.

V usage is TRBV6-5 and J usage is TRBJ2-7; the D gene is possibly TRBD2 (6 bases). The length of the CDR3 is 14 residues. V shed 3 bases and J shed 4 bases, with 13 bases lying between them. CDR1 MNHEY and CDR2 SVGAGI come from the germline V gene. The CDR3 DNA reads TGTGCCAGCAGTTATGCGGGAAGGGGATACGAGCAGTACTTC. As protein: CASSYAGRGYEQYF.

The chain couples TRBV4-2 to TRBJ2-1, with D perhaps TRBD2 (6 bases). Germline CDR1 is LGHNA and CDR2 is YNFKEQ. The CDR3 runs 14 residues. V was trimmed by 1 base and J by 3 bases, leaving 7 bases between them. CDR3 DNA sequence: TGTGCCAGCAGCCAAGGGGGGGACTACAATGAGCAGTTCTTC. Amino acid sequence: CASSQGGDYNEQFF.